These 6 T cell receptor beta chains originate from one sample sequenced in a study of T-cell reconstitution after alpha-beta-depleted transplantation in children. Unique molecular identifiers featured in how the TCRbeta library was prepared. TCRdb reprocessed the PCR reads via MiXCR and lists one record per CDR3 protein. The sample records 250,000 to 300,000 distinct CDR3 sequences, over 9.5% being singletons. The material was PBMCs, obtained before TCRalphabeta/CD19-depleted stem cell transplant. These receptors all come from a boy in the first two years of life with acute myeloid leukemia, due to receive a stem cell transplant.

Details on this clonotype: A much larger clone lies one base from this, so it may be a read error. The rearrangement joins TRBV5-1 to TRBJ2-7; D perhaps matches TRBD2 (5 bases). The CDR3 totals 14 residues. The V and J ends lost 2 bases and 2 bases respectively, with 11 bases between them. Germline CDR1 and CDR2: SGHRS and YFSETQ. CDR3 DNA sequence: TGCGCCAGCAGCTTTCGGTGGGGAGCCTACGAGCAGTACTTC. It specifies CASSFRWGAYEQYF.

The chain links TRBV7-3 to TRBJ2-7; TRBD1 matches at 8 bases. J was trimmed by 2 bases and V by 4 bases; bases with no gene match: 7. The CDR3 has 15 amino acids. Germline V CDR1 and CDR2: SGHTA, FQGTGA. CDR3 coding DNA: TGTGCCAGCAGCTCTTCCGGGACAGGCCCCTACGAGCAGTACTTC. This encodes CASSSSGTGPYEQYF.

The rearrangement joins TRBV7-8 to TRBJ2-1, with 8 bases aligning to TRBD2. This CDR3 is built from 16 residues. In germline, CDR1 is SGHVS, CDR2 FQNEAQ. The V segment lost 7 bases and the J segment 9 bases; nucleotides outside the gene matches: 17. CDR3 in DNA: TGTGCCAGCAAACGACATTTCGGCCTAGCGGGTAGTGAGCAGTTCTTC. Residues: CASKRHFGLAGSEQFF.

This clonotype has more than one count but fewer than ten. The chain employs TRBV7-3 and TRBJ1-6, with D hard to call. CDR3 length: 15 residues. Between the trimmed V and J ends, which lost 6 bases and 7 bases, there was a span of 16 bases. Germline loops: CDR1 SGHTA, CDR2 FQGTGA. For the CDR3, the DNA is TGTGCCAGCAGTAAGACCCAATTAACAAATTCACCCCTCCACTTT. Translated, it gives CASSKTQLTNSPLHF.

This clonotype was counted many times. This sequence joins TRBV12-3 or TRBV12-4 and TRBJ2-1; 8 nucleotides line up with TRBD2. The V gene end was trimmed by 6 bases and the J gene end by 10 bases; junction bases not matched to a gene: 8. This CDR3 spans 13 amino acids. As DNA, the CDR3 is TGTGCCAGCAGAAATGGACTAGCCAGGGAGCAGTTCTTC. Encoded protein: CASRNGLAREQFF.

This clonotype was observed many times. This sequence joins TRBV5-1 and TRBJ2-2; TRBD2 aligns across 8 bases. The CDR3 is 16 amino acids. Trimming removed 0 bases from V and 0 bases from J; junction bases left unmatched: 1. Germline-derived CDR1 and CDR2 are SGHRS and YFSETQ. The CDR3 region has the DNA TGCGCCAGCAGCTTGGCGGGGGGGCCGAACACCGGGGAGCTGTTTTTT. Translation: CASSLAGGPNTGELFF.